The 2 T cell receptor beta chains below come from one sample, sequenced in a study of blood T cell repertoires in COVID-19. Measured with immunoSEQ multiplex PCR; TCRdb has only the in-frame clones, and not every one. The sample contains some 76,000 clones, roughly 84% of which appear only once. Input material: peripheral blood. Receptor source: a woman between 18 and 30 years old with acute or convalescent COVID-19.

This chain connects TRBV5-4 to TRBJ2-5, with 8 bases lining up with TRBD1. CDR3 length: 14 amino acids. Germline values: CDR1 SGHNT, CDR2 YYREEE (reference sequence). With V trimmed by 4 bases and J by 1 base, 3 bases remained unmatched. CDR3 nucleotide sequence: TGTGCCAGCAGCCCGGACAGGGCCCAAGAGACCCAGTACTTC. Translating gives CASSPDRAQETQYF.

The rearrangement joins TRBV19 to TRBJ1-6, with D uncertain. V dropped 6 bases and J dropped 0 bases, with 12 bases sitting between them. The CDR3 extends over 16 amino acids. Germline V CDR1 and CDR2: LNHDA, SQIVND (reference sequence). The CDR3 spells CASRSSVSSYNSPLHF. In DNA, the CDR3 is TGTGCCAGTAGATCGAGCGTTAGCTCCTATAATTCACCCCTCCACTTT.